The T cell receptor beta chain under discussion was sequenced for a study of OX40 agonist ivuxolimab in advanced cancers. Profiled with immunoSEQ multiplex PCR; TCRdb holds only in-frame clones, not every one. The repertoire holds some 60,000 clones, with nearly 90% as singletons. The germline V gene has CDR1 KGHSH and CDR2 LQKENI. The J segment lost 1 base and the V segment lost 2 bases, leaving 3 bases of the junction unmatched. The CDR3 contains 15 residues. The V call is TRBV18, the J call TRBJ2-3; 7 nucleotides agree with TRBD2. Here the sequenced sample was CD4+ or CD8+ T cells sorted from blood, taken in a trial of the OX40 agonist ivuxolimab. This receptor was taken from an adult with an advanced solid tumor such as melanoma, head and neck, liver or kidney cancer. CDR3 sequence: CASSPSSGGTDTQYF. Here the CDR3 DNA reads TGTGCCAGCTCACCATCCAGCGGGGGCACAGATACGCAGTATTTT.